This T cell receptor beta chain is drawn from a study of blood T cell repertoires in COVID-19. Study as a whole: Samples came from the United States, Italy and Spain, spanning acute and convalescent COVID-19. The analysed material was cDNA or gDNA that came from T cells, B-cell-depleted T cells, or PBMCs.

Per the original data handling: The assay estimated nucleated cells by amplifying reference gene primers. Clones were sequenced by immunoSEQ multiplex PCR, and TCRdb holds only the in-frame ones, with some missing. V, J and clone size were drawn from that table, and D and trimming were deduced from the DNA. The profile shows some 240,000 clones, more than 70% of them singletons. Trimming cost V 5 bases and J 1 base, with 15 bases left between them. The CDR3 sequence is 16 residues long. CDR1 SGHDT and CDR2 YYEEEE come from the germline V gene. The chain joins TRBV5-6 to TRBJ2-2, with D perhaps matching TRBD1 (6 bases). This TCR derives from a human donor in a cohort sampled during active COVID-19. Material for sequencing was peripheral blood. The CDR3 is CASRVDGTRNTGELFF. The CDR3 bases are TGTGCCAGCAGGGTCGATGGGACACGGAACACCGGGGAGCTGTTTTTT.